This section outlines one TCR beta chain sequence together with its context. Antigen: not known. The sample originates from a study of cytotoxic CD8 clonotypes in ibrutinib-treated CLL. Study outcomes and limitations: Few clonotypes were public, and these shrank or held steady under treatment.

Data came from immunoSEQ multiplex PCR; TCRdb stores just in-frame clones and leaves some out. This sample has 150,000 or so clones, with approximately 81% found just once. The CDR3 spans 18 residues. With 5 bases clipped from V and 4 bases from J, the junction kept 14 bases outside the gene matches. Germline CDR1 and CDR2: SGHAT and FQNNGV. Sequenced here: PBMCs, sampled after 12 months of ibrutinib treatment. This rearrangement joins TRBV11-2 to TRBJ2-5; TRBD1 agrees at 12 bases. The sequence was collected from a human donor with chronic lymphocytic leukemia. The CDR3 region has the DNA TGTGCCAGCAGCCACAACAGGGCCGGGACAGGGGGCAGAGAGACCCAGTACTTC. This encodes CASSHNRAGTGGRETQYF.